This T cell receptor beta chain was captured by sequencing in a study of blood T cell repertoires in COVID-19. Trimming stripped 5 bases from V and 1 base from J, with 13 bases between. Germline V gene lookup returns CDR1 SGHNT and CDR2 YYREEE (reference sequence). CDR3 length equals 14 residues. Authors' analysis steps: Nucleated cell number was recorded as an estimate derived from reference gene primer amplification. The table came from immunoSEQ multiplex PCR; TCRdb's copy has only in-frame clones and leaves some out. For V, J and clone size, that table is used; D and trimming come from the DNA. Among roughly 87,000 clones listed, more than 75% were seen once.

The rearrangement links TRBV5-4 to TRBJ2-7; possible D gene TRBD2, 5 bases. The sequence derives from a human donor in a cohort sampled during active COVID-19. Sequenced material: peripheral blood. The CDR3: CASRTSEASYEQYF. CDR3 in DNA: TGTGCCAGCAGAACCTCGGAGGCTTCCTACGAGCAGTACTTC. Complete variable domain (other parts from reference TRBV5-4 and TRBJ2-7): ETGVTQSPTHLIKTRGQQVTLRCSSQSGHNTVSWYQQALGQGPQFIFQYYREEENGRGNFPPRFSGLQFPNYSSELNVNALELDDSALYLCASRTSEASYEQYFGPGTRLTVT.